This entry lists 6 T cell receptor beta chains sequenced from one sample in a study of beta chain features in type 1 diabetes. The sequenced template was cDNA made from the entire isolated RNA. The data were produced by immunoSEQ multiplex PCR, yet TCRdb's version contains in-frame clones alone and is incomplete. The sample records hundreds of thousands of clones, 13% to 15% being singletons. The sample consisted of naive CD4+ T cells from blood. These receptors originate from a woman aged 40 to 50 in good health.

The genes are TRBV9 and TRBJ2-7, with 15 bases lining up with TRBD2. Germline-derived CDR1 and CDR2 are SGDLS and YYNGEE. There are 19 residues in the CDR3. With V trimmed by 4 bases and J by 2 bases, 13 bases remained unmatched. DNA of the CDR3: TGTGCCAGCAGCCCCTCCGGGACTAGCGGGGGGTCGCGAGCCTACGAGCAGTACTTC. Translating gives CASSPSGTSGGSRAYEQYF.

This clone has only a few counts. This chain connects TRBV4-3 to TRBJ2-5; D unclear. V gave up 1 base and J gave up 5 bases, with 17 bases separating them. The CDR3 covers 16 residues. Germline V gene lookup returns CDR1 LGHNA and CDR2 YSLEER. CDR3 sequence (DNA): TGCGCCAGCAGCCAAGGCGTGCGGCTCGCCTCCGAGACCCAGTACTTC. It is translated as CASSQGVRLASETQYF.

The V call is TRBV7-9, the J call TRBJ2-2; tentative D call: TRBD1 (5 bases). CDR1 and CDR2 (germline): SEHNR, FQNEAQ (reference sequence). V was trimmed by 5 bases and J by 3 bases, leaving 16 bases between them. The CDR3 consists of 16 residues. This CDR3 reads CASSPRGREYTGELFF. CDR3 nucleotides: TGTGCCAGCAGCCCCCGCGGCAGGGAATACACCGGGGAGCTGTTTTTT.

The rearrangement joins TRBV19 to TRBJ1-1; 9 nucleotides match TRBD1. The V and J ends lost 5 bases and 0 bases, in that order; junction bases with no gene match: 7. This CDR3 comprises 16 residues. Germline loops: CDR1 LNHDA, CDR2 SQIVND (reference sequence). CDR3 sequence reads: CASSPHGQGLNTEAFF. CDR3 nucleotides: TGTGCCAGTAGTCCCCACGGACAGGGGTTGAACACTGAAGCTTTCTTT.

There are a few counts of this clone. In DNA, the CDR3 is TGCGCCAGCAGCCGCGGCGGGACTCACTATGGCTACACCTTC. Its protein is CASSRGGTHYGYTF. The chain combines TRBV4-3 with TRBJ1-2, with D tentatively TRBD1 (5 bases). The CDR3 contains 14 residues. Germline V gene data show CDR1 as LGHNA and CDR2 as YSLEER. The V end lost 4 bases, the J end lost 3 bases, and 12 bases lay between the germline ends.

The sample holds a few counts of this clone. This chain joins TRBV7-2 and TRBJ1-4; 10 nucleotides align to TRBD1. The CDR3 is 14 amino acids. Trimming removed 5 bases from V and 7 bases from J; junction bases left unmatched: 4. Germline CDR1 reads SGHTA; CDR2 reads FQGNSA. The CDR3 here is CASSPRDRGEKLFF. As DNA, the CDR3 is TGTGCCAGCAGCCCGAGGGACAGGGGTGAAAAACTGTTTTTT.